The T cell receptor (beta chain) under discussion was sequenced for a study of blood T cell repertoires in COVID-19 (dated by TCRdb to the early 2020s). For the wider study: The collaborator samples originated in the United States, Italy and Spain and spanned the acute and convalescent phases of COVID-19. The prospective study material was composed of cDNA or gDNA derived from T cells, B-cell-depleted T cells, or PBMCs. Subjects who had been exposed to COVID-19, were actively infected with it, or had recovered from it provided the deeply sampled blood TCRbeta repertoires that made up the dataset. A freely available public database, intended as a resource for researchers studying the immune response to SARS-CoV-2, is where the repertoires were released. The samples were drawn from two sources: the first 160 participants of the ongoing ImmuneRACE study, and 950 to 1,500 subjects contributed by 6 global collaborators. A de-identified subject ID, COVID-19 status, age in years and sex were almost always included in the sample metadata. Where HLA class I and class II types were available, the types were taken from metadata supplied by the sample provider, not from assay-based typing. Study-wide conclusions, independent of this receptor: The amount of clinical and demographic metadata varied by source and participant and was provided uncurated.

V loses 2 bases, J loses 8 bases, and the germline ends lie 19 bases apart. The CDR3 starts with the cysteine, ends with the phenylalanine, and has 16 residues. Just CDR3 DNA is preserved here, 48 bases in frame from base 1. Per the germline V gene, SGHDN is the CDR1 and FVKESK is the CDR2. Notes on this clone: There is no known antigen for this receptor. No clone much larger than this one lies a single base away; base qualities are absent.

Each collaborating institution followed its own protocols to collect whole blood in K2EDTA tubes. For TCRbeta analysis, collaborators shipped samples in one of three forms: frozen whole blood, isolated PBMCs, or DNA extracted from either of those sample types. TCRbeta CDR3 regions were amplified from genomic DNA by means of the immunoSEQ Assay, a bias-controlled multiplex PCR. The authors' analysis ran thus. The number of nucleated cells in each sample was estimated from the amplification of reference gene primers within the assay. To quantify the absolute abundance of each unique TCRbeta CDR3 rearrangement, sequence reads were collapsed and filtered. For each sample, productive Simpson clonality was calculated by taking the square root of Simpson's diversity index across productive rearrangements. TCRdb took this table from immuneACCESS and kept in-frame rearrangements with V and J called. Such tables lack part of the clones; where checked against another copy, unresolved V genes explain under half of the gap, and the rest is unexplained. V, J and clone size were drawn from that table, and D and trimming were deduced from the DNA. The sample table holds about 300,000 clones, of which 70% to 90% were seen once. The ten largest clones represent 1% to 1.5% of the sample.

The receptor chain draws on TRBV14 and TRBJ2-1; perhaps TRBD2 is the D gene, with 6 bases matching. This TCR came from a man between 65 and 80 years old with acute or convalescent COVID-19. Sequencing was done on a sample of peripheral blood. The CDR3 region has the sequence CASSQLKGDSDHEQFF. Read as DNA, the sequence is TGTGCCAGCAGCCAACTCAAAGGGGACTCCGACCATGAGCAGTTCTTC.